Below, 17 T cell receptor beta chains from the same sample are listed, as sequenced in a study of T cell responses to AZD1222 COVID-19 vaccine. The data were produced by immunoSEQ multiplex PCR, yet TCRdb's version contains in-frame clones alone and is incomplete. The sample lists roughly 180,000 clones, about 92% occurring once. The sequencing used peripheral blood, collected 28 days after the second AZD1222 dose. These receptors were taken from an adult who received the AZD1222 COVID-19 vaccine.

The CDR3 here is CATSDARSPETQYF. The CDR3 nucleotides read TGTGCCACCAGTGACGCACGCTCCCCTGAGACCCAGTACTTC. This sequence joins TRBV24-1 and TRBJ2-5; unclear D gene. V lost 4 bases and J lost 5, with 13 bases in between. The V gene's germline CDR1 is KGHDR and CDR2 SFDVKD. CDR3 length: 14 amino acids.

The chain has TRBV5-1 and TRBJ1-2; no clear D gene. The CDR3 is made up of 12 amino acids. V was pared by 0 bases and J by 6 bases, with 6 bases between. From germline, CDR1 is SGHRS and CDR2 YFSETQ. CDR3 sequence (DNA): TGCGCCAGCAGCTTGGGGGGTCATGGCTACACCTTC. Residues: CASSLGGHGYTF.

This chain uses TRBV7-8 with TRBJ1-1; maybe TRBD1 (5 bases). This CDR3 has 15 amino acids. V was shortened by 6 bases and J by 4 bases, with 18 bases between the two germline ends. The germline V gene has CDR1 SGHVS and CDR2 FQNEAQ. The CDR3 loop reads CASSIRSQGGTEAFF. CDR3 DNA: TGTGCCAGCAGTATTAGGAGTCAGGGCGGCACTGAAGCTTTCTTT.

The chain uses TRBV10-3 and TRBJ1-1, with 9 bases identical to TRBD1. The junction had 2 bases not matched to a gene; V was cut back by 2 bases and J by 4 bases. Germline V gene lookup returns CDR1 ENHRY and CDR2 SYGVKD. The CDR3 has 14 amino acids. The CDR3, as DNA: TGTGCCATCAGTGAGACAGGGGGCATCACTGAAGCTTTCTTT. Its protein is CAISETGGITEAFF.

The V call is TRBV30, the J call TRBJ1-2, with 11 bases identical to TRBD1. The CDR3 contains 12 residues. From germline, CDR1 is GTSNPN and CDR2 SVGIG (reference sequence). Trimming cost V 6 bases and J 8 bases; bases outside gene matches: 5. In nucleotides, the CDR3 is TGTGCCTGCGGACAGGGGGCGTCGGGCTACACCTTC. Amino acid sequence: CACGQGASGYTF.

The chain employs TRBV9 and TRBJ1-5, with D perhaps TRBD1 (6 bases). The CDR3 covers 15 residues. V was trimmed by 0 bases and J by 4 bases, leaving 11 bases between them. Germline lookup yields CDR1 SGDLS and CDR2 YYNGEE. The CDR3 loop reads CASSVDAGANQPQHF. In DNA, the CDR3 is TGTGCCAGCAGCGTAGATGCGGGGGCAAATCAGCCCCAGCATTTT.

V is TRBV19 and J is TRBJ1-1; TRBD1 aligns across 9 bases. CDR3 length: 13 residues. The ends lost 5 bases at V and 4 bases at J; junction bases unmatched: 2. In germline, CDR1 is LNHDA, CDR2 SQIVND (reference sequence). The CDR3 protein is CASSLTGGTEAFF. In DNA, the CDR3 is TGTGCCAGTAGTCTGACAGGGGGCACTGAAGCTTTCTTT.

The chain carries TRBV2 and TRBJ1-3, with unresolved D. The V end lost 3 bases, the J end lost 0 bases, and 12 bases lay between the germline ends. CDR3 length equals 16 residues. CDR1 is SNHLY, CDR2 FYNNEI, per germline. The CDR3 DNA follows: TGTGCCAGCAGTGAGTCTCCGAGGGACTCTGGAAACACCATATATTTT. This translates into CASSESPRDSGNTIYF.

This clone was seen once. The chain joins TRBV5-1 to TRBJ1-2; 8 bases agree with TRBD1. The V and J ends lost 0 bases and 3 bases, in that order; junction bases with no gene match: 22. This CDR3 spans 21 amino acids. Germline lookup yields CDR1 SGHRS and CDR2 YFSETQ. This chain's CDR3 is CASSLGWLGRGRLSEDYGYTF. The CDR3 nucleotides read TGCGCCAGCAGCTTGGGCTGGTTGGGCAGGGGGCGGTTATCGGAGGACTATGGCTACACCTTC.

The V and J genes are TRBV19 and TRBJ1-4, with TRBD1 matching 10 bases. Trimming removed 3 bases from V and 8 bases from J; junction bases left unmatched: 6. The CDR3 extends over 15 amino acids. CDR1 and CDR2 from the germline V gene are LNHDA and SQIVND (reference sequence). The CDR3 loop reads CASSIQGTGEEKLFF. Written as DNA, the CDR3 is TGTGCCAGTAGTATCCAAGGGACAGGGGAAGAAAAACTGTTTTTT.

The genes are TRBV3-1 (or the pseudogene TRBV3-2) and TRBJ2-7; 7 nucleotides agree with TRBD1. The CDR3 runs 15 residues. V trimming: 4 bases; J trimming: 2 bases; junction bases outside the gene matches: 8. The germline V gene has CDR1 LGHDT and CDR2 YNNKEL (reference sequence). The CDR3 is CASSPRQGRTYEQYF. The CDR3, as DNA: TGTGCCAGCAGCCCCAGACAGGGAAGGACCTACGAGCAGTACTTC.

The chain recombines TRBV4-2 with TRBJ1-4, with a possible D match to TRBD1 (5 bases). Germline V gives CDR1 LGHNA, CDR2 YNFKEQ. V dropped 3 bases and J dropped 7 bases, with 12 bases sitting between them. This CDR3 spans 14 amino acids. CDR3 sequence (DNA): TGTGCCAGCAGCCACCAGGGCATGGGTGAAAAACTGTTTTTT. Residues: CASSHQGMGEKLFF.

The CDR3 DNA reads as TGTGCCAGCAGTTTCGGGGAAGAGCAGTTCTTC. Its translation is CASSFGEEQFF. The rearrangement joins TRBV28 to TRBJ2-1; TRBD2 is a possible D gene (5 bases). Germline loops: CDR1 MDHEN, CDR2 SYDVKM. The CDR3 runs 11 residues. With 3 bases removed from V and 10 bases from J, the gap between germline ends came to 7 bases.

Here the CDR3 reads CASSLRTGPYSYEQYF. Here the CDR3 DNA reads TGTGCCAGCAGTTTGAGGACAGGGCCATACTCCTACGAGCAGTACTTC. V is TRBV27 and J is TRBJ2-7; TRBD1 matches at 8 bases. CDR3 size: 16 residues. Losses at the gene ends were 3 bases for V and 0 bases for J; bases not matched to a gene: 7. CDR1 and CDR2 (germline): MNHEY, SMNVEV (reference sequence).

This clone has a single count. The V gene is TRBV5-4, the J gene TRBJ2-2; possibly TRBD2 for D (5 bases). CDR3 length: 15 residues. Trimming pared 4 bases from V and 7 bases from J, leaving 17 bases between. Germline loops: CDR1 SGHNT, CDR2 YYREEE (reference sequence). This CDR3 reads CASSAGLLVVGELFF. The CDR3 DNA follows: TGTGCCAGCAGCGCGGGCCTATTGGTGGTCGGGGAGCTGTTTTTT.

CDR3 region: CASSSRTGETQYF. CDR3 in DNA: TGTGCCAGCAGTTCCAGGACTGGGGAGACCCAGTACTTC. The chain employs TRBV12-3 or TRBV12-4 and TRBJ2-5; the D gene is possibly TRBD2 (5 bases). V dropped 4 bases and J dropped 5 bases, with 11 bases sitting between them. This CDR3 is 13 amino acids long.

The V call is TRBV19, the J call TRBJ1-2, with TRBD1 matching over 7 bases. V was pared by 2 bases and J by 5 bases, with 5 bases of the junction left unmatched. This CDR3 is 14 amino acids long. Germline values: CDR1 LNHDA, CDR2 SQIVND (reference sequence). CDR3 nucleotide sequence: TGTGCCAGTAGTATAATCGGGACAGTATATGGCTACACCTTC. Protein product: CASSIIGTVYGYTF.